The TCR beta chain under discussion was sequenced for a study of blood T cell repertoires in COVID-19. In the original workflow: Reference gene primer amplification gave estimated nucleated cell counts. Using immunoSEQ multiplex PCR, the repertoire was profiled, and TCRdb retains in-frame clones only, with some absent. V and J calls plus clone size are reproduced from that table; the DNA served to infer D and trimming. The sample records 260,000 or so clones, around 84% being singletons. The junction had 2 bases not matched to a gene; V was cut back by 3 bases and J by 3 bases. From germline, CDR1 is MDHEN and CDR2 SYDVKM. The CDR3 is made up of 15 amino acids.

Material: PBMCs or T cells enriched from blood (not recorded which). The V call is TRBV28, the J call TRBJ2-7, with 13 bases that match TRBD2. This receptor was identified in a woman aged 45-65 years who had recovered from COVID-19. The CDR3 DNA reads TGTGCCAGCAGTTTGACTAGCGGGGGGCACTACGAGCAGTACTTC. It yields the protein CASSLTSGGHYEQYF.